The rows below give T cell receptor beta chains drawn from one sample of a study of cytomegalovirus exposure and HLA in healthy donors. The protocol was immunoSEQ multiplex PCR, while the TCRdb copy is restricted to in-frame clones and leaves out a portion. In the table there are tens of thousands of clones, roughly three quarters of which are singletons. Sequenced sample: PBMCs. The receptors here all came from a woman aged 35 to 49 in good health and CMV-seropositive. Each CDR3 is given with its conserved first and last residue. The D gene is left open where the match is weak. The listing skips clone size in some rows; elsewhere it reads once, few, many or a size class.

v_call	clone_size	d_call	j_call	cdr3_nt	cdr3_aa
TRBV28	NA	TRBD2	TRBJ2-7	TGTGCCAGCACCCCCCTACTAGCGGGGGCTGGGGAGCAGTACTTC	CASTPLLAGAGEQYF
TRBV7-8	NA	TRBD1	TRBJ1-4	TGTGCCAGCAGCCGCCAGACAGGGAAGGGTGAAAAACTGTTTTTT	CASSRQTGKGEKLFF
TRBV5-1	few	TRBD1	TRBJ2-5	TGCGCCAGCAGCTTGGGCGACAGGGCAGAGACCCAGTACTTC	CASSLGDRAETQYF
TRBV6-6	once	TRBD2	TRBJ2-7	TGTGCCAGCAGTTACCCGACTAGCGGATTCTCCTACGAGCAGTACTTC	CASSYPTSGFSYEQYF
TRBV5-1	few	TRBD1	TRBJ1-2	TGCGCCAGCAGCCTTGGGACAGCGATCCAAGAGTACTATGGCTACACCTTC	CASSLGTAIQEYYGYTF
TRBV7-9	NA	TRBD2	TRBJ2-4	TGTGCCAGCAGCCCATCGACTAGCGGGAGTTTTTGGGAAAACATTCAGTACTTC	CASSPSTSGSFWENIQYF
TRBV28	NA	TRBD1	TRBJ1-2	TGTGCCATCGGCTCAGGGGGACCGAACTATGGCTACACCTTC	CAIGSGGPNYGYTF
TRBV6-1	NA	NA	TRBJ2-7	TGTGCCAGCCTAGAAGAGCCCCACGAGCAGTACTTC	CASLEEPHEQYF
TRBV11-1	medium-sized	TRBD1	TRBJ2-3	TGTGCCAGCAGCCCGACAGCGACAGGGGGAGGTGCAGATACGCAGTATTTT	CASSPTATGGGADTQYF
TRBV10-3	NA	TRBD1	TRBJ2-6	TGTGCCATCTCCGGGACAGGGGGCGTCCTTGGGGCCAACGTCCTGACTTTC	CAISGTGGVLGANVLTF
TRBV7-2	NA	NA	TRBJ2-4	TGTGCCAGCAGCTTAGTAGTGGCGGGACTAGCCAAAAACATTCAGTACTTC	CASSLVVAGLAKNIQYF
TRBV28	NA	TRBD1	TRBJ1-1	TGTGCCAGCAGCTCGGGACAGCGGGAAGCTTTCTTT	CASSSGQREAFF
TRBV11-1	NA	NA	TRBJ1-1	TGTGCCAGCAGCTCCCGGACAGAGAACACTGAAGCTTTCTTT	CASSSRTENTEAFF
TRBV30	once	TRBD1	TRBJ2-4	TGTGCCTGGAGTGTACCCGGGACAGGGTGGAGAAACATTCAGTACTTC	CAWSVPGTGWRNIQYF
TRBV28	NA	TRBD1	TRBJ1-2	TGTGCCAGCAGTTTGGAGACAGGGCTCCTCCACGGCTACACCTTC	CASSLETGLLHGYTF
TRBV7-3	few	NA	TRBJ2-1	TGTGCCAGCAGCTTAACCCAGGCACAGTTCAATGAGCAGTTCTTC	CASSLTQAQFNEQFF
TRBV5-1	few	TRBD1	TRBJ1-1	TGCGCCAGCAGCCCGTCGGACAGGGGGAATTATATCTCTGAAGCTTTCTTT	CASSPSDRGNYISEAFF
TRBV28	few	NA	TRBJ1-5	TGTGCCAGCAGTTTAGAAGGGGGCAATCAGCCCCAGCATTTT	CASSLEGGNQPQHF
TRBV30	NA	NA	TRBJ1-6	TGTGCCTGGCGGGGGGGGTCCAACTCCTATAATTCACCCCTCCACTTT	CAWRGGSNSYNSPLHF
TRBV28	NA	NA	TRBJ1-1	TGTGCCAGCAGTTTAGACATCACTGAAGCTTTCTTT	CASSLDITEAFF
TRBV7-3	NA	NA	TRBJ1-2	TGTGCCAGCAGCACCTCGACAGGAACTGGCTACACCTTC	CASSTSTGTGYTF
TRBV19	NA	TRBD2	TRBJ2-7	TGTGCCAGTAGTCCTTCCCCGGGACTAGCGGGATCCGAGCAGTACTTC	CASSPSPGLAGSEQYF
TRBV7-9	few	TRBD1	TRBJ1-4	TGTGCCAGCAGCTTAGGAGGGGGCGCGGCGAATGAAAAACTGTTTTTT	CASSLGGGAANEKLFF
TRBV19	NA	NA	TRBJ2-1	TGTGCCAGTAGTATGGGGGCAGGGGCCAATGAGCAGTTCTTC	CASSMGAGANEQFF
TRBV14	NA	TRBD1	TRBJ1-4	TGTGCCAGCAGCCGGCTGGGACAGTTTAATGAAAAACTGTTTTTT	CASSRLGQFNEKLFF
TRBV27	few	TRBD1	TRBJ2-7	TGTGCCAGCAGGGACAGGGGGGGACCCTACGAGCAGTACTTC	CASRDRGGPYEQYF
TRBV11-2	NA	NA	TRBJ1-3	TGTGCCAGCAGCTTAGTTGGGGGCGCTGGAAACACCATATATTTT	CASSLVGGAGNTIYF
TRBV6-5	few	TRBD1	TRBJ2-7	TGTGCCAGCAGTTACTCACAGGGGGGACTCTACGAGCAGTACTTC	CASSYSQGGLYEQYF
TRBV7-3	NA	NA	TRBJ2-5	TGTGCCAGCAGCGCCGGGGAGACCCAGTACTTC	CASSAGETQYF
TRBV7-9	NA	NA	TRBJ1-1	TGTGCCAGCAGCTTAGCCCCAGGGTTTAGGGACACTGAAGCTTTCTTT	CASSLAPGFRDTEAFF
TRBV7-8	NA	NA	TRBJ1-2	TGTGCCAGCAGCTTGGGCCTCTCGGACTATGGCTACACCTTC	CASSLGLSDYGYTF
TRBV19	NA	TRBD2	TRBJ2-1	TGTGCCAGTAGTATAGAAGCGGGGGGGTGGAATGAGCAGTTCTTC	CASSIEAGGWNEQFF
TRBV6-5	few	TRBD1	TRBJ1-1	TGTGCCAGCAGTGGACAGGGGGCCCTCTTCACTGAAGCTTTCTTT	CASSGQGALFTEAFF
TRBV19	NA	TRBD1	TRBJ1-1	TGTGCCAGTAGGCCGGACAGGGCCATGAACACTGAAGCTTTCTTT	CASRPDRAMNTEAFF
TRBV15	NA	TRBD2	TRBJ2-1	TGTGCCACCAGCAGAGGCCCAGGTATTGTGGTAGCGGGAGAGGGAAAGTTCTTC	CATSRGPGIVVAGEGKFF
TRBV7-8	NA	TRBD1	TRBJ1-5	TGTGCCAGCAGCTTCGCGACAGGGGTTCTACCATATAGCAATCAGCCCCAGCATTTT	CASSFATGVLPYSNQPQHF
TRBV4-1	NA	TRBD1	TRBJ2-7	TGCGCCAGCAGCTACAGAGGGGGCAGCGAGCAGTACTTC	CASSYRGGSEQYF
TRBV19	once	TRBD1	TRBJ2-1	TGTGCCAGTACAGGGACAGGTAAAGGTGAGCAGTTCTTC	CASTGTGKGEQFF
TRBV11-1	once	NA	TRBJ2-5	TGTGCCAGCAGCTCACTCACAGGCCAAGAGACCCAGTACTTC	CASSSLTGQETQYF
TRBV7-2	once	NA	TRBJ2-7	TGTGCCAGCAGCTCGTGGGGGGACAGCTACGAGCAGTACTTC	CASSSWGDSYEQYF